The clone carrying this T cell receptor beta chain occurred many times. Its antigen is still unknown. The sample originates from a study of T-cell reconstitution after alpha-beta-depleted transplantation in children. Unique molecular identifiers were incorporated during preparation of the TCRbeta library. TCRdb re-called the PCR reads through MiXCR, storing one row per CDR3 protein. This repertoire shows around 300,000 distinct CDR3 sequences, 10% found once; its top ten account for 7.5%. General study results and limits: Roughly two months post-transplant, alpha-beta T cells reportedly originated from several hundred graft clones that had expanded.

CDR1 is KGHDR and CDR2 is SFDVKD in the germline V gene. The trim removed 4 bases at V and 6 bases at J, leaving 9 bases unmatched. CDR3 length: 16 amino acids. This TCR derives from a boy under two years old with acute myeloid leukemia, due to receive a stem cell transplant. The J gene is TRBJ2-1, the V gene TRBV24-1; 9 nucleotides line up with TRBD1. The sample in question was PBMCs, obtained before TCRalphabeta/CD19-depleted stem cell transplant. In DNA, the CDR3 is TGTGCCACCAGTGACACGGACAGGGGCCGCCCCAATGAGCAGTTCTTC. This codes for CATSDTDRGRPNEQFF.